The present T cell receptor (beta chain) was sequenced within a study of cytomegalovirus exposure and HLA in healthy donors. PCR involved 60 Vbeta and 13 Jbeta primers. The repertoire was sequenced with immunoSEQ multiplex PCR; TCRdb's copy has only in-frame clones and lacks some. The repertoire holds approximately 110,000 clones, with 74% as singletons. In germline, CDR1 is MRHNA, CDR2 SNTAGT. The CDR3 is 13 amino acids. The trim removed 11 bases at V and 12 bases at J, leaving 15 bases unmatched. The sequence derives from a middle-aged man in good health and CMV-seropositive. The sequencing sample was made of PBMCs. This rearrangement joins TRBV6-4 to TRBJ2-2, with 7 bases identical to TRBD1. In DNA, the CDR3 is TGTGCCTCCCGGGGCCAGGGGGACGATAAGCTGTTTTTT. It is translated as CASRGQGDDKLFF.